The clone carrying this TCR beta chain was counted between two and nine times. A clone one base away is much larger, so this may be a read error. The data are from a study of Graves' ophthalmopathy and Graves' hyperthyroidism. Ophthalmopathy in the donors was of moderate-to-severe activity, with CAS ≥3, NOSPECS ≥4 and duration under 3 months. Exclusion applied to patients with other autoimmune diseases, uncontrolled infections, pregnancy or lactation. Clinical symptoms, serum thyroxine, TRAb, thyroid ultrasound and orbital computed tomography determined diagnosis. RNA served as the template for amplifying TCR beta CDR3 regions. First-round RT-PCR with HTBI primers preceded a second-round multiplex PCR. MiXCR, applied by TCRdb to the multiplex PCR reads, yields one record per CDR3 protein. The table records some 750,000 distinct CDR3 sequences, approximately 40% of them present only once. Germline V gives CDR1 MNHNY, CDR2 SVGAGI (reference sequence). The CDR3 consists of 13 residues. Trimming removed 6 bases from V and 8 bases from J; junction bases left unmatched: 1.

Sequencing was done on a sample of peripheral blood. The sequence came from an adult man with Graves' ophthalmopathy. The rearrangement uses TRBV6-6 and TRBJ1-4, with 12 bases that match TRBD1. Here the CDR3 DNA reads TGTGCCAGCAGAGGGACAGGGGGCGAAAAACTGTTTTTT. Its protein is CASRGTGGEKLFF.